A selection of T cell receptor beta chains follows, all from one sample in a study of T cell repertoires in cytomegalovirus infection. TCRdb independently ran MiXCR on the reads; one entry per CDR3 protein. The sample carries some 700,000 distinct CDR3 sequences, 35% recorded once. Sequencing input: PBMCs. These receptors were collected from a human donor in good health (CMV status not recorded). Some clones in this sample may be carry-over from other donors' samples. CDR3s include the opening cysteine and the closing phenylalanine or tryptophan. A D gene is named only where the DNA matches it firmly. A row's size may be missing; if present it is once, few, many or a size class.

J	D	size	V	CDR3	DNA
TRBJ1-2	.	.	TRBV5-6	CASSSTGTHGYTF	TGTGCCAGCAGCTCCACGGGGACCCATGGCTACACCTTC
TRBJ2-7	.	.	TRBV11-2	CASSLWGDGSSYEQYF	TGTGCCAGCAGCTTATGGGGGGACGGGAGCTCCTACGAGCAGTACTTC
TRBJ2-5	.	few	TRBV7-3	CASSSGRGETQYF	TGTGCCAGCAGCTCCGGCCGCGGGGAGACCCAGTACTTC
TRBJ1-5	TRBD1	.	TRBV12-3/TRBV12-4	CASTGTVVNQPQHF	TGTGCCAGCACCGGGACAGTGGTAAATCAGCCCCAGCATTTT
TRBJ2-7	TRBD2	.	TRBV27	CASSLSQTSGTSYEQYF	TGTGCCAGCAGTTTATCCCAAACTAGCGGGACCTCCTACGAGCAGTACTTC
TRBJ2-7	.	many	TRBV6-5	CASSYSIARDEQYF	TGTGCCAGCAGTTACTCGATAGCGCGGGACGAGCAGTACTTC
TRBJ2-2	.	.	TRBV14	CASSQIPEVETGELFF	TGTGCCAGCAGCCAGATCCCCGAAGTGGAGACCGGGGAGCTGTTTTTT
TRBJ1-4	.	.	TRBV6-5	CASSQDGQLFF	TGTGCCAGCAGTCAGGACGGACAGCTGTTTTTT
TRBJ1-5	TRBD1	few	TRBV28	CASSSVGDRGSNQPQHF	TGTGCCAGCTCTTCGGTCGGGGACAGGGGAAGCAATCAGCCCCAGCATTTT
TRBJ1-5	.	.	TRBV7-8	CASTGGGPGQPQHF	TGTGCCAGCACCGGGGGGGGGCCGGGGCAGCCCCAGCATTTT
TRBJ2-1	.	.	TRBV11-2	CASSPRLEREQFF	TGTGCCAGCAGCCCACGACTAGAGCGAGAGCAGTTCTTC
TRBJ1-1	.	few	TRBV4-1	CASSQDLRQETEAFF	TGCGCCAGCAGCCAAGATCTCCGGCAGGAAACTGAAGCTTTCTTT
TRBJ2-1	.	.	TRBV6-8	CASRPSSSYNEQFF	TGTGCCAGCAGGCCCAGTAGCTCCTACAATGAGCAGTTCTTC
TRBJ1-2	.	.	TRBV28	CASSFRTVYGYTF	TGTGCCAGCAGTTTTAGGACAGTCTATGGCTACACCTTC
TRBJ1-3	TRBD1	.	TRBV27	CASSLLWTGSSGNTIYF	TGTGCCAGCAGTTTACTGTGGACAGGTTCCTCTGGAAACACCATATATTTT
TRBJ2-1	TRBD2	few	TRBV7-8	CASSFMSGTSGRGNEQFF	TGTGCCAGCAGCTTCATGTCCGGGACTAGCGGGAGGGGCAATGAGCAGTTCTTC